This TCR beta chain came from a study of radiation and T cells in renal cell carcinoma. Generated by immunoSEQ multiplex PCR, the TCRdb table keeps only in-frame clones and is missing some. This table has about 91,000 clones, 82% appearing once. The sample's time point: baseline pretreatment blood. Regarding treatment: 15 Gy SBRT to primary tumor, nephrectomy 4 weeks later. After SBRT, blood was collected at 2 and 4 weeks, plus baseline. V was shortened by 4 bases and J by 1 base, with 17 bases between the two germline ends. Germline CDR1 SGHNT, CDR2 YYREEE (reference sequence). This CDR3 comprises 16 residues.

This material consisted of blood, taken from a patient whose treatment included radiotherapy and nephrectomy. The chain carries TRBV5-4 and TRBJ1-1; D may be TRBD1 (6 bases). The TCR was taken from a man in his sixties with renal cell carcinoma. Here the CDR3 reads CASSPAGVLGNTEAFF. As DNA, the CDR3 is TGTGCCAGCAGCCCCGCAGGGGTGTTGGGGAACACTGAAGCTTTCTTT.